The rows below give T cell receptor beta chains drawn from one sample of a study of PD-1 blockade in classical Hodgkin lymphoma. TCRdb keeps only in-frame clones here, not all; method: immunoSEQ multiplex PCR. The sample lists 40,000 to 55,000 clones; 88% were seen once. The sequencing here drew on peripheral blood mononuclear cells (PBMCs), taken at baseline. These receptors all stem from a human donor with classical Hodgkin lymphoma. Each CDR3 is given with its conserved first and last residue. The order of the fields is J gene, clone size, D gene, V gene, CDR3 DNA, CDR3 protein. A D gene is named only where the DNA matches it firmly. Not all rows give a size; the values are once, few, many and, for expanded clones, a class.

TRBJ2-4,-,-,TRBV6-6,TGTGCCAGCACTCCGGGGGCCCTAGCCAAAAACATTCAGTACTTC,CASTPGALAKNIQYF
TRBJ2-7,-,-,TRBV19,TGTGCCAGTAGTATCGAACTGGATTTTTCCTACGAGCAGTACTTC,CASSIELDFSYEQYF
TRBJ1-1,-,-,TRBV27,TGTGCCAGCAGATTTAACACTGAAGCTTTCTTT,CASRFNTEAFF
TRBJ1-1,-,-,TRBV27,TGTGCCAGCAGTTTAGGGGTTGGGGGCACTGAAGCTTTCTTT,CASSLGVGGTEAFF
TRBJ1-5,-,-,TRBV15,TGTGCCACCAGCAGAGATGGGGGCGGAGGCAATCAGCCCCAGCATTTT,CATSRDGGGGNQPQHF
TRBJ2-3,-,-,TRBV18,TGTGCCAGCTCACCACGGTCATACACAGATACGCAGTATTTT,CASSPRSYTDTQYF
TRBJ2-5,-,TRBD2,TRBV27,TGTGCCAGCAGTTTATGGGGGGGAGAGACCCAGTACTTC,CASSLWGGETQYF
TRBJ2-3,-,-,TRBV7-8,TGTGCCAGCAGCTTAGGGGACTCTAGCACAGATACGCAGTATTTT,CASSLGDSSTDTQYF
TRBJ2-7,-,TRBD1,TRBV9,TGTGCCAGCAGCGTAGGGACAGGGGGGGCATACGAGCAGTACTTC,CASSVGTGGAYEQYF
TRBJ2-1,-,TRBD2,TRBV5-1,TGCGCCAGCTCGGGACTAAATAGCGAGCAGTTCTTC,CASSGLNSEQFF
TRBJ2-3,-,TRBD1,TRBV10-3,TGTGCCATCAGTTCGCGACAGGGGAACACAGATACGCAGTATTTT,CAISSRQGNTDTQYF
TRBJ2-5,few,-,TRBV7-2,TGTGCCAGCAGCTTAGGGGGGGGCCCTCAAGAGACCCAGTACTTC,CASSLGGGPQETQYF
TRBJ2-7,-,-,TRBV9,TGTGCCAGCAGCGTAGCTACCGGAGAGCAGTACTTC,CASSVATGEQYF
TRBJ1-5,once,-,TRBV27,TGTGCCAGCAGTTTAGGGGGCAGGGGTGGACAGCCCCAGCATTTT,CASSLGGRGGQPQHF
TRBJ1-3,-,-,TRBV9,TGTGCCAGCAGCGATTCGGGAGGGGTTGGAAACACCATATATTTT,CASSDSGGVGNTIYF
TRBJ2-3,-,TRBD2,TRBV9,TGTGCCAGCAGCGTAGCGGGACTAGCGGGAGGTGATAGGGGTACGCAGTATTTT,CASSVAGLAGGDRGTQYF